This T cell receptor (beta chain) was sequenced in a study of shared clonotypes between healthy human individuals. About the research overall: Three men and a couple of women, aged 18 to 49, were donors.

This table comes from immunoSEQ multiplex PCR, and its TCRdb copy is limited to in-frame clones, with some not included. The profile covers about 1 million clones, with around four fifths appearing a single time and 1.4% to 1.5% taken by the ten largest. This CDR3 has 15 amino acids. J lost 4 bases, V lost 3 bases, and 5 bases had no gene match. CDR1 is KGHSH and CDR2 is LQKENI in the germline V gene. General study findings and limits: Donor clonotype sharing was expected to depend on sequencing depth. Shared across a few donors were roughly 4.7% of the naive CD4 clonotypes.

A note on this clone: Its antigen is unidentified.

This receptor was identified in a man in his late teens or twenties in good health. The gene calls are TRBV18 and TRBJ2-3, with TRBD2 identical over 9 bases. What was sequenced was memory CD4+ T cells sorted from blood. Subset denoted: CD45RA-negative fraction. DNA of the CDR3: TGTGCCAGCTCACCGGGCAGCGGGGGGCCAGATACGCAGTATTTT. Its translation is CASSPGSGGPDTQYF.